This T cell receptor beta chain emerged from a study of T cell repertoires in ileal Crohn's disease. As for the study in general: Thiopurines (around twelve) or anti-TNF agents (approximately 20) were given postoperatively to about half.

This CDR3 is 14 amino acids long. The V and J ends lost 4 bases and 6 bases respectively, with 16 bases between them. The germline V gene encodes CDR1 MNHNS and CDR2 SASEGT. Of note for this clone: Its antigen is not known.

Assay used: immunoSEQ multiplex PCR; TCRdb lists only in-frame clones, some missing. The profile shows roughly 4,700 clones, roughly 80% of them singletons. Study-level findings and limits: Mucosal expansions were suggested to be mainly CD8 T cells.

The V gene is TRBV6-1, the J gene TRBJ2-7; TRBD2 is a possible D gene (5 bases). This clonotype originated in an adult with Crohn's disease. The specimen was ileal tissue. The CDR3 reads CASSGTSKPGEQYF. CDR3 DNA: TGTGCCAGCAGTGGGACTTCGAAGCCGGGCGAGCAGTACTTC.